What follows is one T cell receptor (beta chain) and its context. This sample was included in a study of T cells in localized non-small cell lung cancer. CDR1 is MNHEY and CDR2 is SVGAGI in the germline V gene. The CDR3 sequence is 15 residues long. Germline trimming cut 0 bases from V and 6 bases from J; bases unmatched to any gene: 5. Method: immunoSEQ multiplex PCR; TCRdb's copy keeps in-frame clones and lacks some. Of tens of thousands of clones in the sample, about 88% were seen once. The material sequenced was peripheral blood, taken before any cancer treatment. This receptor was identified in a woman aged 35-70 years with stage I squamous cell lung carcinoma. This chain connects TRBV6-5 to TRBJ1-2; 9 nucleotides match TRBD1. CDR3 residues: CASSYSQGAGNGYTF. Written as DNA, the CDR3 is TGTGCCAGCAGTTACTCACAGGGGGCTGGTAATGGCTACACCTTC.